This entry is about one T cell receptor (beta chain). The antigen is unknown. These data originate in a study of breast tumors, draining lymph nodes, adjacent tissues. Overall study results and limits: Tumor T cell lymph node origin was a supported hypothesis, not proven.

V was cut by 3 bases and J by 2 bases, with 15 bases left in between. The V gene's germline CDR1 is KGHDR and CDR2 SFDVKD. This CDR3 comprises 16 residues. Via MiXCR, TCRdb re-called the multiplex PCR reads, giving one row per CDR3 protein. The sample records 20,000 to 25,000 distinct CDR3 sequences, 45% to 75% being singletons. This receptor was obtained from a female donor with breast cancer. Some clones in this sample may be carry-over from other donors' samples. Material: breast tumor tissue. The rearrangement links TRBV24-1 to TRBJ1-2, with a tentative D call TRBD1 (5 bases). The CDR3 region is CATSDKGRGANYGYTF. In nucleotides, the CDR3 is TGTGCCACCAGTGATAAAGGGAGAGGGGCGAACTATGGCTACACCTTC.